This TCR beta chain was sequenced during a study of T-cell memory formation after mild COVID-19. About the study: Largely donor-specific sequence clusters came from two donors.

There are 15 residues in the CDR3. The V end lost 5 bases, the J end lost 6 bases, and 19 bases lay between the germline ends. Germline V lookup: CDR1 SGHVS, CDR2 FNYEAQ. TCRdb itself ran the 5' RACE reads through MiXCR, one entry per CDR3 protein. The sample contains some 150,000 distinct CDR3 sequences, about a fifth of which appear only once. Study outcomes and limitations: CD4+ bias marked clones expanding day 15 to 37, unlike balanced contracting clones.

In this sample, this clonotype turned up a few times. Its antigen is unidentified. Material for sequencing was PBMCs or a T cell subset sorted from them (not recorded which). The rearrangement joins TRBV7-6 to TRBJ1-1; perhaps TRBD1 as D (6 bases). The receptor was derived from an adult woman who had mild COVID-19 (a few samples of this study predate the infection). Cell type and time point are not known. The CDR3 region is CASSLRQAESSEAFF. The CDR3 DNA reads TGTGCCAGCAGCCTCCGACAGGCCGAGAGTTCTGAAGCTTTCTTT. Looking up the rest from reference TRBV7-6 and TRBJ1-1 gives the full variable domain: GAGVSQSPRYKVTKRGQDVALRCDPISGHVSLYWYRQALGQGPEFLTYFNYEAQQDKSGLPNDRFSAERPEGSISTLTIQRTEQRDSAMYRCASSLRQAESSEAFFGQGTRLTVV.